What follows is one TCR beta chain and its context. These data originate in a study of OX40 agonist ivuxolimab in advanced cancers. Study-level information: While on treatment, patients had intravenous ivuxolimab at 0.01 to 10 mg/kg every 2 weeks. The dose-escalation cohort had hepatocellular carcinoma, melanoma, renal cell or head and neck cancer. Aged roughly 23 to 80 with a mean of 60 years, they were 82.7% male.

CDR1 and CDR2 from the germline V gene are SGHNT and YYREEE (reference sequence). The V end was cut by 2 bases, the J end by 4 bases, with 6 bases between. The CDR3 is made up of 12 amino acids. TCRdb keeps only in-frame clones here, not all; method: immunoSEQ multiplex PCR. The table lists about 29,000 clones, around 87% of them singletons. Blood was sampled at baseline, cycle 4 day 1, and cycle 7 day 1. Sequenced here: CD4+ or CD8+ T cells sorted from blood, sampled in a trial of the OX40 agonist ivuxolimab. The source is an adult with an advanced solid tumor such as melanoma, head and neck, liver or kidney cancer. The chain is built from TRBV5-4 and TRBJ1-1, with D hard to call. This chain's CDR3 is CASSFLTTEAFF. CDR3 nucleotides: TGTGCCAGCAGCTTTCTTACCACTGAAGCTTTCTTT.